The T cell receptor beta chain under discussion was sequenced for a study of T cell repertoires in cytomegalovirus infection. Overall study context: Public TCR beta signatures were indicative of both CMV infection and a matching HLA type.

Regarding this clonotype: Its antigen remains unknown.

V was cut by 3 bases and J by 0 bases, with 15 bases left in between. Germline lookup yields CDR1 SGHDT and CDR2 YYEEEE. This CDR3 is built from 16 residues. TCRdb fed the reads into MiXCR, producing one record per CDR3 protein. Of about 70,000 distinct CDR3 sequences listed, approximately 20% are singletons. Study results and limitations: The ex vivo response was dominated by HLA-C-restricted CMV-specific TCR beta clonotypes. There were carriers of CMV plus the relevant HLA, and cumulative public TCR beta family frequency identified them.

The sample here was CD8+ T cells from cultured PBMCs, taken from culture after CMV antigen stimulation. The receptor was derived from a human donor in good health (CMV status not recorded). Some clones in this sample may be carry-over from other donors' samples. The chain joins TRBV5-6 to TRBJ1-2; D is unclear. The CDR3 region has the DNA TGTGCCAGCAGCTCAAGACCGGGAGCTTCTAACTATGGCTACACCTTC. It translates to CASSSRPGASNYGYTF.